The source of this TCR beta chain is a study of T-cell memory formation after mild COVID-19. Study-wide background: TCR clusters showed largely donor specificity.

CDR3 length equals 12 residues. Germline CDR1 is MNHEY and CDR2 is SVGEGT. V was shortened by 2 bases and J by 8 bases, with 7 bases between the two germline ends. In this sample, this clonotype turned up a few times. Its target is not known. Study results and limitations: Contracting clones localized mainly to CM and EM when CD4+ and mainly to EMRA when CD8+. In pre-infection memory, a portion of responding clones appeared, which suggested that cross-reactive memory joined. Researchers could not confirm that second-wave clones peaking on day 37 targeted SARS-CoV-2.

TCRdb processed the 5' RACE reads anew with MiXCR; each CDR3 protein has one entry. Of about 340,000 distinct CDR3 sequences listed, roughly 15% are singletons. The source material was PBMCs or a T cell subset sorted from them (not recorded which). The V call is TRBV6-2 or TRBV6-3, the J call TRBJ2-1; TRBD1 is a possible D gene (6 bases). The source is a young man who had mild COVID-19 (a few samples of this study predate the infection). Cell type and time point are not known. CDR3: CASSYRTDEQFF. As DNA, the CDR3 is TGTGCCAGCAGTTACCGGACAGATGAGCAGTTCTTC.